This T cell receptor (beta chain) was sequenced for a study of shared clonotypes between healthy human individuals. The naive CD8 subset, CD45RO-negative cells positively selected for CCR7, excluded terminally differentiated effector memory CD45RA+ cells. The material for each subset, its genomic DNA, was split evenly across several immunoSEQ plates. Repertoires were generated with immunoSEQ multiplex PCR, while TCRdb's copy carries only in-frame clones and drops some. The repertoire consists of about 2 million clones, with about 95% occurring once and the leading ten covering more than 0.95%. Germline lookup yields CDR1 LNHNV and CDR2 YYDKDF (reference sequence). Germline trimming cut 0 bases from V and 5 bases from J; bases unmatched to any gene: 16. The CDR3 contains 19 residues.

The receptor's source is a young man in good health. Sequenced material: naive CD8+ T cells sorted from blood. This chain uses TRBV15 with TRBJ2-5, with TRBD2 matching over 9 bases. CDR3 residues: CATSRDDFRGLAAWETQYF. The CDR3 DNA reads as TGTGCCACCAGCAGAGATGATTTCCGGGGACTAGCTGCCTGGGAGACCCAGTACTTC.